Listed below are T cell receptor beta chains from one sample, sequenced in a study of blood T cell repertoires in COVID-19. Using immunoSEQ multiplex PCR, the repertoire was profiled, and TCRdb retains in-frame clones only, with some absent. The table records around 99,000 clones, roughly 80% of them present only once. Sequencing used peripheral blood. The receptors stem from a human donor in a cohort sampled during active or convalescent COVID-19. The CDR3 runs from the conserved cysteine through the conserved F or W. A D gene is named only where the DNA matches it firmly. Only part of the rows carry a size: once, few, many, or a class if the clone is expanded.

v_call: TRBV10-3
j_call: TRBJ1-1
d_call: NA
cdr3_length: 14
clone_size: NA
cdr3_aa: CAISAGGFGTEAFF
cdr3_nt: TGTGCCATCAGCGCCGGAGGGTTCGGCACTGAAGCTTTCTTT

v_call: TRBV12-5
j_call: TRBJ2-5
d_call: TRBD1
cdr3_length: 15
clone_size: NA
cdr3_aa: CASGDGDRGRETQYF
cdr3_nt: TGTGCTAGTGGTGACGGGGACAGGGGGCGTGAGACCCAGTACTTC

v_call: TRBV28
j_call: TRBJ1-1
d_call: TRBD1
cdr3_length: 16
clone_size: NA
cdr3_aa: CASSLPGQGAGTEAFF
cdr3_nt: TGTGCCAGCAGTTTACCCGGACAGGGGGCTGGGACTGAAGCTTTCTTT

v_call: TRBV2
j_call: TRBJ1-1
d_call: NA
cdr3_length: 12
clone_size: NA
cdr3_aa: CASSVRDTEAFF
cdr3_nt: TGTGCCAGCAGTGTTCGGGACACTGAAGCTTTCTTT

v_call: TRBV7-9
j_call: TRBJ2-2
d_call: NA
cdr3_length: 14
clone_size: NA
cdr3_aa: CASRDTMNTGELFF
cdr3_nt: TGTGCCAGCAGGGACACCATGAACACCGGGGAGCTGTTTTTT

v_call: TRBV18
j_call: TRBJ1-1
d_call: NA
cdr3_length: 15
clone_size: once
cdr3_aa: CASSPVNSYIAEAFF
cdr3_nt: TGTGCCAGCTCACCAGTAAACAGTTACATCGCTGAAGCTTTCTTT

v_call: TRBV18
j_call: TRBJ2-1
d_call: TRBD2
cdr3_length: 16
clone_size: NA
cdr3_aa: CASSLLAGPTPTEQFF
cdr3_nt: TGTGCCAGCTCACTGCTAGCGGGCCCAACCCCCACCGAGCAGTTCTTC

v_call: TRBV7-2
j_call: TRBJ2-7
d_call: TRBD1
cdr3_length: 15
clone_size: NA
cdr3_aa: CASSPGTGKSHEQYF
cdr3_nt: TGTGCCAGCAGCCCTGGGACAGGGAAGTCCCACGAGCAGTACTTC

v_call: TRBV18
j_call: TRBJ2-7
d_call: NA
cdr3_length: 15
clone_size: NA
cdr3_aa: CASSPIRGSSYEQYF
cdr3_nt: TGTGCCAGCTCACCGATCAGGGGTAGCTCCTACGAGCAGTACTTC

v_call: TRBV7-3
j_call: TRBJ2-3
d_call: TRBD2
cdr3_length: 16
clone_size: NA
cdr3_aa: CASSSRLAGSASAQYF
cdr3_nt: TGTGCCAGCAGCTCGCGACTAGCGGGATCCGCATCCGCGCAGTATTTT

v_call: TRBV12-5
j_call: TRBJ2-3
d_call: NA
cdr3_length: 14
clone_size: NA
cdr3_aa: CASGQGLSTDTQYF
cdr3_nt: TGTGCTAGTGGCCAAGGACTAAGCACAGATACGCAGTATTTT

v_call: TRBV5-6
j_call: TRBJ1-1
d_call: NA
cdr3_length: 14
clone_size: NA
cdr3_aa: CASRSGHKNTEAFF
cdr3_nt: TGTGCCAGCAGATCCGGACACAAGAACACTGAAGCTTTCTTT

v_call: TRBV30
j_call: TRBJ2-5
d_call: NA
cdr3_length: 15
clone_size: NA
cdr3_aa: CAWSVVGNTLETQYF
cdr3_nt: TGTGCCTGGAGTGTAGTCGGGAATACGCTCGAGACCCAGTACTTC

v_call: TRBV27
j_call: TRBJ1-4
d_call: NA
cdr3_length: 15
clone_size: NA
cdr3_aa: CASSGTGTPNEKLFF
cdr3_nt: TGTGCCAGCAGTGGGACCGGGACACCGAATGAAAAACTGTTTTTT

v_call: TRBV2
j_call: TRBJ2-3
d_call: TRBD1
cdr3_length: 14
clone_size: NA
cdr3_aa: CATSRDRGTDTQYF
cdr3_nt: TGTGCCACCTCACGGGACAGGGGCACAGATACGCAGTATTTT

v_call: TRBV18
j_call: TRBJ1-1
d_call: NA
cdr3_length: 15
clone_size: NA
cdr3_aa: CASSPQGGIWTEAFF
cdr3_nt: TGTGCCAGCTCACCACAAGGGGGTATTTGGACTGAAGCTTTCTTT

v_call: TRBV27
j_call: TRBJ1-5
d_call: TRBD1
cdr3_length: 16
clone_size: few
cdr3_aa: CASSLFGTGGPQPQHF
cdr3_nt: TGTGCCAGCAGTTTATTCGGGACAGGGGGCCCTCAGCCCCAGCATTTT

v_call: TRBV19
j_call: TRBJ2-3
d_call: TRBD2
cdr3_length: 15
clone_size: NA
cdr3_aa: CASSLEGGSGDTQYF
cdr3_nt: TGTGCCAGTAGTCTGGAAGGCGGGAGTGGAGATACGCAGTATTTT

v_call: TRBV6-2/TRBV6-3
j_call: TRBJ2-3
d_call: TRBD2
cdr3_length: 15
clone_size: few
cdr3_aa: CASSYGGGAQDTQYF
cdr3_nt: TGTGCCAGCAGTTACGGCGGGGGGGCACAAGATACGCAGTATTTT

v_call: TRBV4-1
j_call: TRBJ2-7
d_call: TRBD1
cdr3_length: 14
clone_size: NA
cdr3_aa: CASSQEIHGQGIGF
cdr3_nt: TGCGCCAGCAGCCAAGAAATTCACGGACAGGGGATAGGCTTC

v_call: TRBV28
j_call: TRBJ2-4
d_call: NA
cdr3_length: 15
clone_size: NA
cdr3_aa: CASSRAARGENIQYF
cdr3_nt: TGTGCCAGCAGTCGGGCGGCCAGGGGCGAAAACATTCAGTACTTC

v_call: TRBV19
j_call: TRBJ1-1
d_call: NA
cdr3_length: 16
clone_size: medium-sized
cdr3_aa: CASSSGPTTARIEAFF
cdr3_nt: TGTGCCAGTAGTAGCGGGCCGACAACCGCCAGAATAGAAGCTTTCTTT

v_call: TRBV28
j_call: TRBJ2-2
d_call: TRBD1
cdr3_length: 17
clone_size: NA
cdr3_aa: CASRDRGRSLDTGELFF
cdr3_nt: TGTGCCAGCCGGGACAGGGGGCGATCTTTGGACACCGGGGAGCTGTTTTTT

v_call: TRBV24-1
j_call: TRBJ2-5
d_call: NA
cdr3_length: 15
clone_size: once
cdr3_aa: CATSDPGLPEGTQYF
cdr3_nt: TGTGCCACCAGTGATCCGGGACTCCCGGAGGGGACCCAGTACTTC

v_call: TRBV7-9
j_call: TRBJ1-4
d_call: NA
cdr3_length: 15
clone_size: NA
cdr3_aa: CASSFKDSMNEKLFF
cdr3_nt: TGTGCCAGCAGCTTCAAAGACAGCATGAATGAAAAACTGTTTTTT

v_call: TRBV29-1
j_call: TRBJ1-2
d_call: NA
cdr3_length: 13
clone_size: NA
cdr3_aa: CSVTGISSYGYTF
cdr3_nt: TGCAGCGTCACAGGGATTTCCTCCTATGGCTACACCTTC

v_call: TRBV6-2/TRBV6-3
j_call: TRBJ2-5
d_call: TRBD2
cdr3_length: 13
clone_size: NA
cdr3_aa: CASSPGGAETQYF
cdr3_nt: TGTGCCAGCAGTCCCGGGGGGGCGGAGACCCAGTACTTC

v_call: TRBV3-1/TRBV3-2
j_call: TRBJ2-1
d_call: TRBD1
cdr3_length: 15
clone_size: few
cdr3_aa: CASSQEGTGNNEQFF
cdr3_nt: TGTGCCAGCAGCCAAGAGGGGACAGGGAACAATGAGCAGTTCTTC

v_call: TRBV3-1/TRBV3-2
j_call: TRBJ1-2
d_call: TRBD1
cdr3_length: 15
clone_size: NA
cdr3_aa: CASSRDRGRDYGYTF
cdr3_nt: TGTGCCAGCAGCCGAGACAGGGGGCGCGACTATGGCTACACCTTC

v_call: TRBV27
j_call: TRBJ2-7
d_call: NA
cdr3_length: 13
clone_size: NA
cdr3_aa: CASAYRIPYEQYF
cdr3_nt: TGTGCCAGCGCCTACCGTATCCCCTACGAGCAGTACTTC

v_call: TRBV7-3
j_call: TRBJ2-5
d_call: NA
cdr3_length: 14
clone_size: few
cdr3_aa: CASSLSGVEETQYF
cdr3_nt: TGTGCCAGCAGCTTAAGCGGGGTTGAAGAGACCCAGTACTTC

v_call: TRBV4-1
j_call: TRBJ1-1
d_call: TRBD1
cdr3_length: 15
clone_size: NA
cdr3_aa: CASSPGTGVNTEAFF
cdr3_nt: TGCGCCAGCAGCCCCGGGACAGGGGTGAACACTGAAGCTTTCTTT

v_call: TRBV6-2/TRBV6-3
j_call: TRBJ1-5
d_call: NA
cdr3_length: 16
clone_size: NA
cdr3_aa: CASSYSAGIGNQPQHF
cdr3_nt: TGTGCCAGCAGTTACTCGGCAGGGATCGGCAATCAGCCCCAGCATTTT

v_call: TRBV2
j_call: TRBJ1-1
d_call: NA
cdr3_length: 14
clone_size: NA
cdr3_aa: CASSRQLMNTEAFF
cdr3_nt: TGTGCCAGCAGCCGACAGCTTATGAACACTGAAGCTTTCTTT

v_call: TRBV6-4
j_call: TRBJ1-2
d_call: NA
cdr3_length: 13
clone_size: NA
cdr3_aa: CASSGGQNYGYTF
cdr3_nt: TGTGCCAGCAGTGGCGGACAGAACTATGGCTACACCTTC

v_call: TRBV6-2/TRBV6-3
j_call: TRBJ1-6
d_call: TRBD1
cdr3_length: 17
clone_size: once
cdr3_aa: CASSTPRGRGFNSPLHF
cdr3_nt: TGTGCCAGCAGTACTCCGCGTGGCAGGGGGTTTAATTCACCCCTCCACTTT

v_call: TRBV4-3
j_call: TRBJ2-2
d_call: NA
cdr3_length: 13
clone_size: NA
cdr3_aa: CASSQAGAGELFF
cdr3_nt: TGCGCCAGCAGCCAAGCGGGGGCCGGGGAGCTGTTTTTT

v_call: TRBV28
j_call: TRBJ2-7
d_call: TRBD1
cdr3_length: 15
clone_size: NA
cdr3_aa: CASSWGQGLPGEQYF
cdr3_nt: TGTGCCAGCAGCTGGGGACAGGGCCTCCCCGGGGAGCAGTACTTC

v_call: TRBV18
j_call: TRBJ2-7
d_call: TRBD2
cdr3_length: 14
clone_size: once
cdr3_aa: CASSPTAGGREQYF
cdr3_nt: TGTGCCAGCTCACCAACGGCGGGGGGGCGGGAGCAGTACTTC

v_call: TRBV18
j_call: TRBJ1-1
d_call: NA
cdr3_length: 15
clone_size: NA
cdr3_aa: CASSPLQGGNTEAFF
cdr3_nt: TGTGCCAGCTCACCATTACAGGGCGGGAACACTGAAGCTTTCTTT

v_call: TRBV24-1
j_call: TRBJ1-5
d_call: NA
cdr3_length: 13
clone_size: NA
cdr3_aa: CATSGYSNQPQHF
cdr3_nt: TGTGCCACCAGCGGGTATAGCAATCAGCCCCAGCATTTT

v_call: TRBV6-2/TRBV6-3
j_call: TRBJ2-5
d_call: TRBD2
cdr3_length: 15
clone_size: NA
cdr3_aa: CASSSHGLAGGRQYF
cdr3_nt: TGTGCCAGCAGTAGCCATGGACTAGCGGGAGGGCGTCAGTACTTC

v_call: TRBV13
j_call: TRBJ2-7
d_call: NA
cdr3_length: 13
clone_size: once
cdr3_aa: CASSLAGTGEQYF
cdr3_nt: TGTGCCAGCAGCTTAGCCGGGACTGGAGAGCAGTACTTC

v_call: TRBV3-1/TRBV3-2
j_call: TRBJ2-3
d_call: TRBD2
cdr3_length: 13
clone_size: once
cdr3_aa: CASSQDSGGTQYF
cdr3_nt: TGTGCCAGCAGCCAAGATTCGGGGGGAACGCAGTATTTT

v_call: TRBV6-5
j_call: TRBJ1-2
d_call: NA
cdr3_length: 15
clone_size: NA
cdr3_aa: CASSNRGLINYGYTF
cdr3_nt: TGTGCCAGCAGTAACCGGGGACTGATCAACTATGGCTACACCTTC

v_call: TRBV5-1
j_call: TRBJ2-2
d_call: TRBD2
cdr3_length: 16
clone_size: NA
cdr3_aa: CASSFQASGRAGELFF
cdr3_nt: TGCGCCAGCAGCTTTCAGGCTAGCGGGAGAGCCGGGGAGCTGTTTTTT

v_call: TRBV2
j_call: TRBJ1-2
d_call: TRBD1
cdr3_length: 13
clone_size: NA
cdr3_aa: CASILGQGFGYTF
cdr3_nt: TGTGCCAGCATCCTAGGACAGGGGTTTGGCTACACCTTC

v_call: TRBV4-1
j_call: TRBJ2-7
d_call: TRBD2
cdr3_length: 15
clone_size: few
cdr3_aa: CASSQSSGRGYEQYF
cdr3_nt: TGCGCCAGCAGCCAATCTAGCGGGAGGGGTTACGAGCAGTACTTC

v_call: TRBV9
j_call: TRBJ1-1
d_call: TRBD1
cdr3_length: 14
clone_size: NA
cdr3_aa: CASSVGQGNTEAFF
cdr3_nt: TGTGCCAGCAGCGTAGGACAGGGGAACACTGAAGCTTTCTTT

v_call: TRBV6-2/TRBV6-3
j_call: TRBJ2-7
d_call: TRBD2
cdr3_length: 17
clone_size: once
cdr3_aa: CASSYAPLGLGLVEQYF
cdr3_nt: TGTGCCAGCAGTTACGCCCCGTTGGGACTAGGTCTCGTCGAGCAGTACTTC

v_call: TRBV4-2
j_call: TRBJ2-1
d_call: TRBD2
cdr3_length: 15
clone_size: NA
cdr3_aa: CASSQGGTTFLEQFF
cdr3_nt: TGTGCCAGCAGCCAAGGCGGGACTACTTTTCTTGAGCAGTTCTTC

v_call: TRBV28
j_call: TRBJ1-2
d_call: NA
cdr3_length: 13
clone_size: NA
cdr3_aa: CASSLGQNYGYTF
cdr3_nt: TGTGCCAGCAGTTTAGGACAGAACTATGGCTACACCTTC

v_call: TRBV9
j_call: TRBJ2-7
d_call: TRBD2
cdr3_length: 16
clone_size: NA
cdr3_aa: CASSVDGGSGGGEQYF
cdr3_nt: TGTGCCAGCAGCGTTGACGGCGGTAGCGGGGGGGGAGAGCAGTACTTC

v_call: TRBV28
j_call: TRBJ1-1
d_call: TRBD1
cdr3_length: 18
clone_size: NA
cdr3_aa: CASSLKFPTGQKNTEAFF
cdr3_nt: TGTGCCAGCAGTTTAAAATTTCCTACGGGACAGAAGAACACTGAAGCTTTCTTT